The 32 T cell receptor beta chains below were found in one sample sequenced in a study of T cell responses to AZD1222 COVID-19 vaccine. Libraries were prepared by immunoSEQ multiplex PCR; TCRdb keeps only in-frame clonotypes and omits some of them. The sample holds 84,000 or so clones, about 90% seen once. The material sequenced was peripheral blood, taken on day 0 of MenACWY control vaccination. The receptors derive from an adult in good health.

The V gene is TRBV7-2, the J gene TRBJ1-5; the D gene is possibly TRBD1 (6 bases). This CDR3 has 16 residues. V was pared by 3 bases and J by 3 bases, with 15 bases between. Per germline, CDR1 SGHTA and CDR2 FQGNSA. The CDR3 coding sequence is TGTGCCAGCAGCTTGCGGTGGGGGGCCGACAATCAGCCCCAGCATTTT. Protein sequence: CASSLRWGADNQPQHF.

The chain couples TRBV19 to TRBJ2-1; the D gene could be TRBD1 or TRBD2 (6 bases each). The V end lost 6 bases, the J end lost 1 base, and 13 bases lay between the germline ends. The CDR3 contains 15 residues. Germline values: CDR1 LNHDA, CDR2 SQIVND (reference sequence). CDR3 coding DNA: TGTGCCAGTAGGCCCACGGGGGCGTCCTACAATGAGCAGTTCTTC. It codes for CASRPTGASYNEQFF. The full variable domain, rest sourced from reference TRBV19 and TRBJ2-1, is DGGITQSPKYLFRKEGQNVTLSCEQNLNHDAMYWYRQDPGQGLRLIYYSQIVNDFQKGDIAEGYSVSREKKESFPLTVTSAQKNPTAFYLCASRPTGASYNEQFFGPGTRLTVL.

The chain uses TRBV28 and TRBJ2-5; D is possibly TRBD1 (5 bases). This CDR3 has 18 residues. V was trimmed by 7 bases and J by 0 bases, leaving 24 bases between them. Germline-derived CDR1 and CDR2 are MDHEN and SYDVKM. The CDR3 here is CASNPGWVAGQDQETQYF. The CDR3 DNA follows: TGTGCCAGCAACCCCGGGTGGGTGGCAGGGCAAGACCAAGAGACCCAGTACTTC.

The chain joins TRBV29-1 to TRBJ2-5; 7 nucleotides agree with TRBD2. The CDR3 totals 12 residues. Germline V gene lookup returns CDR1 SQVTM and CDR2 ANQGSEA. V lost 6 bases to trimming and J lost 5 bases; unmatched junction nucleotides: 6. Here the CDR3 reads CSVLAEGETQYF. In nucleotides, the CDR3 is TGCAGCGTGCTAGCGGAGGGGGAGACCCAGTACTTC.

V gene TRBV28 combines with J gene TRBJ1-2, with TRBD1 identical over 8 bases. CDR3 length: 14 residues. With 6 bases clipped from V and 4 bases from J, the junction kept 7 bases outside the gene matches. The germline V gene encodes CDR1 MDHEN and CDR2 SYDVKM. Written as DNA, the CDR3 is TGTGCCAGCAGCCCCGGACAGGGTGCCTATGGCTACACCTTC. Its translation: CASSPGQGAYGYTF.

The chain uses TRBV5-8 and TRBJ1-5; 7 nucleotides align to TRBD1. Trimming cost V 5 bases and J 7 bases; bases outside gene matches: 9. CDR1 and CDR2 (germline): SGHTS, YDEGEE. CDR3 length equals 14 residues. The CDR3 sequence: CASSTRGRGQPQHF. CDR3 bases: TGTGCCAGCAGTACGAGGGGGCGCGGGCAGCCCCAGCATTTT.

The V gene is TRBV14, the J gene TRBJ2-1; D gene ambiguous. Germline V gene sequence: CDR1 SGHDN, CDR2 FVKESK. The CDR3 runs 13 residues. The ends were cut back, 4 bases at V and 3 bases at J, with 7 bases in the middle. The chain's CDR3 is CASSLWIYNEQFF. The CDR3 DNA reads as TGTGCCAGCAGCCTCTGGATCTACAATGAGCAGTTCTTC. The full variable domain, its missing parts supplied by reference TRBV14 and TRBJ2-1, is EAGVTQFPSHSVIEKGQTVTLRCDPISGHDNLYWYRRVMGKEIKFLLHFVKESKQDESGMPNNRFLAERTGGTYSTLKVQPAELEDSGVYFCASSLWIYNEQFFGPGTRLTVL.

This chain joins TRBV19 and TRBJ2-2, with 7 bases that match TRBD1. Germline CDR1 is LNHDA and CDR2 is SQIVND (reference sequence). V shed 1 base and J 7 bases; nucleotides not matched to a gene: 3. The CDR3 extends over 14 amino acids. The CDR3 here is CASSIGTGGGELFF. Here the CDR3 DNA reads TGTGCCAGTAGTATAGGGACAGGAGGCGGGGAGCTGTTTTTT.

This clone showed up just once. The chain combines TRBV28 with TRBJ1-1, with unresolved D. Deletions cut 3 bases from V and 1 base from J, with 6 bases between. Per the germline V gene, CDR1 is MDHEN and CDR2 is SYDVKM. The CDR3 has 13 residues. CDR3 nucleotides: TGTGCCAGCAGTTTCAGAAGGAACACTGAAGCTTTCTTT. Translation gives CASSFRRNTEAFF.

V gene TRBV9 combines with J gene TRBJ2-7; TRBD2 aligns across 14 bases. Looked up from germline, CDR1 is SGDLS and CDR2 is YYNGEE. The CDR3 totals 15 residues. The trim removed 2 bases at V and 5 bases at J, leaving 3 bases unmatched. For the CDR3, the DNA is TGTGCCAGCAGCGTCGGGACTAGCGGGAGTCACGAGCAGTACTTC. This gives the protein CASSVGTSGSHEQYF.

This CDR3 is CASSLREHTEAFF. In DNA form, the CDR3 reads TGTGCCAGCAGCTTAAGAGAGCACACTGAAGCTTTCTTT. The rearrangement joins TRBV7-9 to TRBJ1-1, with D unclear. V was shortened by 2 bases and J by 3 bases, with 7 bases between the two germline ends. Germline V lookup: CDR1 SEHNR, CDR2 FQNEAQ (reference sequence). The CDR3 runs 13 residues.

The chain employs TRBV7-9 and TRBJ1-1; 7 nucleotides agree with TRBD1. Trimming took 6 bases from V and 1 from J; bases not matched to a gene: 5. CDR3 length: 14 residues. Germline CDR1 SEHNR, CDR2 FQNEAQ (reference sequence). CDR3 nucleotide sequence: TGTGCCAGCAGTCCATGGACAGGGAACACTGAAGCTTTCTTT. It codes for CASSPWTGNTEAFF.

The V gene is TRBV2, the J gene TRBJ2-5; 7 nucleotides agree with TRBD1. The CDR3 consists of 15 residues. The V gene end was trimmed by 6 bases and the J gene end by 2 bases; junction bases not matched to a gene: 9. Germline values: CDR1 SNHLY, CDR2 FYNNEI. Written as DNA, the CDR3 is TGTGCCAGCAGGAAGGGGGACAGAAAACAAGAGACCCAGTACTTC. Amino acid sequence: CASRKGDRKQETQYF.

V and J are TRBV7-3 and TRBJ2-7; D gene ambiguous. Germline V lookup: CDR1 SGHTA, CDR2 FQGTGA. CDR3 length: 13 residues. V lost 2 bases, J lost 2 bases, and 7 bases lay in between. CDR3 nucleotides: TGTGCCAGCAGCTTAGCTAGGGCCTACGAGCAGTACTTC. It yields the protein CASSLARAYEQYF.

This rearrangement joins TRBV7-8 to TRBJ1-4; 9 bases align to TRBD1. This CDR3 has 16 amino acids. Germline CDR1 and CDR2: SGHVS and FQNEAQ. With V trimmed by 1 base and J by 7 bases, 7 bases remained unmatched. The CDR3: CASSLGGTGSGEKLFF. CDR3 coding DNA: TGTGCCAGCAGCTTAGGAGGGACAGGGAGCGGTGAAAAACTGTTTTTT.

The genes are TRBV7-2 and TRBJ1-5; unclear D gene. CDR3 length: 13 residues. V dropped 4 bases and J dropped 5 bases, with 9 bases sitting between them. CDR1 is SGHTA, CDR2 FQGNSA, per germline. The DNA of the CDR3 is TGTGCCAGCAGCTCGGGTGGGGATCAGCCCCAGCATTTT. This sequence encodes CASSSGGDQPQHF.

With regard to this clone: The junction departs from the called germline gene at one end, perhaps through a read error. This chain connects TRBV7-7 to TRBJ2-3, with 14 bases aligning to TRBD2. There are 17 residues in the CDR3. Germline CDR1 SSHAT, CDR2 FNYEAQ (reference sequence). In nucleotides, the CDR3 is TGTGCTAGCACCGGACTAGCGGGAGGTGATTGCACAGATACGCAGTATTTT. This codes for CASTGLAGGDCTDTQYF.

This clone was picked up one time. This rearrangement joins TRBV6-4 to TRBJ1-1, with a weak D call TRBD1 (6 bases). Trimming left V 2 bases short and J 4 bases short, with 11 bases between. Germline-derived CDR1 and CDR2 are MRHNA and SNTAGT. The length of the CDR3 is 14 residues. CDR3 coding DNA: TGTGCCAGCAGTGACGGGGGGCCGGGCACTGAAGCTTTCTTT. Amino acid sequence: CASSDGGPGTEAFF.

CDR3 DNA sequence: TGTGCCACCAGTGGGGGACTCGCCCTACCGGCGGATGAGCAGTTCTTC. It yields the protein CATSGGLALPADEQFF. The gene calls are TRBV24-1 and TRBJ2-1; D might be TRBD2 (6 bases). The length of the CDR3 is 16 residues. Germline V gene sequence: CDR1 KGHDR, CDR2 SFDVKD. V shed 5 bases and J shed 8 bases, with 21 bases lying between them.

This chain connects TRBV18 to TRBJ2-1; D is undetermined. V was shortened by 6 bases and J by 5 bases, with 11 bases between the two germline ends. CDR1 is KGHSH, CDR2 LQKENI, per germline. The CDR3 covers 13 residues. CDR3 in amino acids: CASSPPGHNEQFF. The CDR3 bases are TGTGCCAGCTCTCCGCCGGGTCACAATGAGCAGTTCTTC.

This sequence joins TRBV9 and TRBJ2-7; no firm D call. Trimming left V 0 bases short and J 0 bases short, with 7 bases between. Germline values: CDR1 SGDLS, CDR2 YYNGEE. The CDR3 has 14 amino acids. CDR3 loop: CASSVGANSYEQYF. The CDR3 DNA sequence: TGTGCCAGCAGCGTAGGGGCTAACTCCTACGAGCAGTACTTC.

The sample holds one count of this clone. The rearrangement joins TRBV27 to TRBJ2-2; 10 nucleotides agree with TRBD2. Germline CDR1 reads MNHEY; CDR2 reads SMNVEV (reference sequence). This CDR3 spans 15 amino acids. The ends lost 4 bases at V and 8 bases at J; junction bases unmatched: 7. CDR3 amino acids: CASSWVAGGAGELFF. The CDR3, as DNA: TGTGCCAGCAGTTGGGTAGCGGGAGGTGCGGGGGAGCTGTTTTTT.

The chain recombines TRBV6-5 with TRBJ2-7, with D uncertain. This CDR3 spans 16 amino acids. The germline V gene has CDR1 MNHEY and CDR2 SVGAGI. The V end was cut by 2 bases, the J end by 2 bases, with 16 bases between. The CDR3, as DNA: TGTGCCAGCAGTTACCGACCCATCGGCTTGCCCTACGAGCAGTACTTC. Translating gives CASSYRPIGLPYEQYF.

The chain recombines TRBV11-2 with TRBJ2-7; 10 positions match TRBD2. The CDR3 is 15 amino acids. Germline CDR1 and CDR2: SGHAT and FQNNGV. V lost 1 base to trimming and J lost 3 bases; unmatched junction nucleotides: 3. The CDR3 region has the DNA TGTGCCAGCAGCTTAGCCCCTAGCGGGGGCTACGAGCAGTACTTC. Translating it yields CASSLAPSGGYEQYF. Full variable domain (outside the CDR3, taken from reference TRBV11-2 and TRBJ2-7): EAGVAQSPRYKIIEKRQSVAFWCNPISGHATLYWYQQILGQGPKLLIQFQNNGVVDDSQLPKDRFSAERLKGVDSTLKIQPAKLEDSAVYLCASSLAPSGGYEQYFGPGTRLTVT.

This sequence joins TRBV5-5 and TRBJ2-7; the match to TRBD1 covers 8 bases. Germline V lookup: CDR1 SGHKS, CDR2 YYEKEE (reference sequence). V lost 4 bases, J lost 3 bases, and 9 bases stayed unmatched. The CDR3 has 15 amino acids. The CDR3 bases are TGTGCCAGCAGCCCACGACAGGGGAAGTTCTACGAGCAGTACTTC. Translation: CASSPRQGKFYEQYF.

This clone appeared once. This chain joins TRBV19 and TRBJ2-5, with D perhaps matching TRBD2 (7 bases). The germline V gene has CDR1 LNHDA and CDR2 SQIVND (reference sequence). CDR3 size: 14 residues. V lost 5 bases and J 5 bases, leaving 15 bases between the germline ends. In DNA, the CDR3 is TGTGCCAGTAGTGTGGCCGGGGGGCGGGAGACCCAGTACTTC. It specifies CASSVAGGRETQYF.

V usage is TRBV10-3 and J usage is TRBJ2-7, with 8 bases lining up with TRBD1. Trimming at V came to 3 bases and at J to 5 bases, leaving 6 bases not matched to a gene. Germline assignment: CDR1 ENHRY and CDR2 SYGVKD. This CDR3 is built from 14 residues. This CDR3 reads CAISESAGGHEQYF. The CDR3 bases are TGTGCCATCAGTGAATCGGCAGGGGGCCACGAGCAGTACTTC.

The chain joins TRBV28 to TRBJ2-7; 10 bases are shared with TRBD1. There are 13 residues in the CDR3. V dropped 10 bases and J dropped 3; count of bases not matched to a gene: 6. Looked up from germline, CDR1 is MDHEN and CDR2 is SYDVKM. CDR3 loop: CATARTGGYEQYF. The DNA for the CDR3 is TGTGCCACCGCTCGGACAGGGGGCTACGAGCAGTACTTC.

The gene calls are TRBV5-6 and TRBJ1-2; no reliable D call. The CDR3 has 11 residues. Trimming removed 0 bases from V and 10 bases from J, with 7 bases in between. The germline V gene encodes CDR1 SGHDT and CDR2 YYEEEE. CDR3 in amino acids: CASSLDDFYTF. DNA of the CDR3: TGTGCCAGCAGCTTGGACGACTTCTACACCTTC. Full variable domain (rest looked up from reference TRBV5-6 and TRBJ1-2): DAGVTQSPTHLIKTRGQQVTLRCSPKSGHDTVSWYQQALGQGPQFIFQYYEEEERQRGNFPDRFSGHQFPNYSSELNVNALLLGDSALYLCASSLDDFYTFGSGTRLTVV.

The CDR3 region has the DNA TGTGCCAGCAGCGTAGGGCTAGCGGGCTCCTACGAGCAGTACTTC. Its translation is CASSVGLAGSYEQYF. V gene TRBV9 combines with J gene TRBJ2-7; 8 positions agree with TRBD2. Germline CDR1 reads SGDLS; CDR2 reads YYNGEE. After removal of 0 bases from V and 0 bases from J, the junction contained 2 bases not matched to a gene. CDR3 length: 15 amino acids.

V is TRBV28 and J is TRBJ1-5; tentative D call: TRBD1 (5 bases). The ends were cut back, 6 bases at V and 3 bases at J, with 18 bases in the middle. CDR3 length: 16 amino acids. Per the germline V gene, CDR1 is MDHEN and CDR2 is SYDVKM. The chain's CDR3 is CASSLASGANNQPQHF. CDR3 bases: TGTGCCAGCAGCCTGGCCTCCGGGGCAAACAATCAGCCCCAGCATTTT.

J is TRBJ2-2 and V is TRBV19; D is unresolved. The CDR3 contains 14 residues. The germline V gene has CDR1 LNHDA and CDR2 SQIVND (reference sequence). Trimming removed 1 base at V and 1 base at J, with 4 bases between. The CDR3: CASSIVGNTGELFF. CDR3 DNA sequence: TGTGCCAGTAGTATAGTTGGGAACACCGGGGAGCTGTTTTTT.